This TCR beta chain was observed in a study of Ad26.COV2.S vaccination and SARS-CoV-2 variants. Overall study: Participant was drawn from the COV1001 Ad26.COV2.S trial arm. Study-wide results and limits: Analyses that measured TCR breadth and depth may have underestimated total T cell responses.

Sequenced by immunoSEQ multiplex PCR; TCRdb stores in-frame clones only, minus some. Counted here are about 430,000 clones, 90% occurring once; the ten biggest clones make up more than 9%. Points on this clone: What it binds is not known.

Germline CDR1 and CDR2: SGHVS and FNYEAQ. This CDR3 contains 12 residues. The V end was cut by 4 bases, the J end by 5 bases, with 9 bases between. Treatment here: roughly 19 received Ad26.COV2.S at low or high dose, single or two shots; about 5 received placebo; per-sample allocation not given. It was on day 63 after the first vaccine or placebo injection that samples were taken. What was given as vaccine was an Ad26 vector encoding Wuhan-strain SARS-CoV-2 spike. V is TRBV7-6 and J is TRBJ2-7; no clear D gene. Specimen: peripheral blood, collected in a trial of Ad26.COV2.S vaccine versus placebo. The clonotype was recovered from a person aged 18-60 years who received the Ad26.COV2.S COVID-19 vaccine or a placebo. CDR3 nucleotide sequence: TGTGCCAGCAGCTCACCTTCCAACGAGCAGTACTTC. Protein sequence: CASSSPSNEQYF.